This TCR beta chain came from a study of blood T cell repertoires in COVID-19. Germline V gene data show CDR1 as SGHKS and CDR2 as YYEKEE (reference sequence). The CDR3 covers 15 residues. V shed 0 bases, J shed 4 bases, and the junction held 3 bases outside the gene matches. In the authors' workflow: Amplifying reference gene primers gave estimates of nucleated cell counts. The method was immunoSEQ multiplex PCR; TCRdb's version includes in-frame clones alone and lacks a portion of them. D and trimming were read from the DNA, whereas the V and J calls and clone size are those reported in that table. The table has tens of thousands of clones, 70% to 90% seen once; the top ten hold 14%.

The sequenced sample was peripheral blood. This TCR derives from a man between 65 and 80 years old with acute or convalescent COVID-19. The rearrangement joins TRBV5-5 to TRBJ2-5; 10 nucleotides match TRBD2. The CDR3 loop reads CASSLAPSGGETQYF. In DNA form, the CDR3 reads TGTGCCAGCAGCTTGGCTCCTAGCGGGGGAGAGACCCAGTACTTC.